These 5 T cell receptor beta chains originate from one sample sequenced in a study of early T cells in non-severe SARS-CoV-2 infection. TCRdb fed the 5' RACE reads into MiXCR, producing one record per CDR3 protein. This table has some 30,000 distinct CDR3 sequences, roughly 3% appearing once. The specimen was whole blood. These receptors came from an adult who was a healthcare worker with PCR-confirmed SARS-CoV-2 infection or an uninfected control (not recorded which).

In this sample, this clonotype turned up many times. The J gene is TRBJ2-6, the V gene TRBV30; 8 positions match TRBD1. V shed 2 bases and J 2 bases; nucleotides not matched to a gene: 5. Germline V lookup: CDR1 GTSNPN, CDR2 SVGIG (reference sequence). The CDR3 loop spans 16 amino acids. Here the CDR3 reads CAWSPKQGAGANVLTF. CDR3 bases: TGTGCCTGGAGTCCTAAACAGGGGGCTGGGGCCAACGTCCTGACTTTC. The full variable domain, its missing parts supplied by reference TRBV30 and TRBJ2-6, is SQTIHQWPATLVQPVGSPLSLECTVEGTSNPNLYWYRQAAGRGLQLLFYSVGIGQISSEVPQNLSASRPQDRQFILSSKKLLLSDSGFYLCAWSPKQGAGANVLTFGAGSRLTVL.

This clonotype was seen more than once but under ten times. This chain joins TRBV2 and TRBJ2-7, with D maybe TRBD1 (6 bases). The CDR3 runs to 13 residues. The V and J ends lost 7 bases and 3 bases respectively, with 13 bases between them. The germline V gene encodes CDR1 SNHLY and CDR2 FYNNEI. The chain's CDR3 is CASKMLQGYEQYV. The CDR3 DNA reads TGTGCCAGCAAAATGCTACAGGGCTACGAGCAGTACGTC.

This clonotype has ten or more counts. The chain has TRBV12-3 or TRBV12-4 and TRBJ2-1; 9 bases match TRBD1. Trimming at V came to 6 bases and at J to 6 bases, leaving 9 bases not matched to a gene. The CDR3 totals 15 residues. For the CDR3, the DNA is TGTGCCAGCAGCCAGGCCGGGACAGGGAGCAATGAGCAGTTCTTC. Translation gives CASSQAGTGSNEQFF.

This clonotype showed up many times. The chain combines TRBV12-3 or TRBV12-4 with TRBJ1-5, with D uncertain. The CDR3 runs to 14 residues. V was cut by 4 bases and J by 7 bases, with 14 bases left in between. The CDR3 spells CASSSGGFGQPQHF. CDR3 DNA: TGTGCCAGCAGTTCTGGCGGCTTTGGACAGCCCCAGCATTTT.

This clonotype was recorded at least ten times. The CDR3 nucleotides are TGTGCCAGCAGTACCCCCTTCGGGGACAGGGTCAGGCAGCCCCAGCATTTT. Encoded protein: CASSTPFGDRVRQPQHF. The chain combines TRBV7-3 with TRBJ1-5; 9 positions agree with TRBD1. This CDR3 has 17 residues. Trimming took 6 bases from V and 7 from J; bases not matched to a gene: 16. Germline CDR1 reads SGHTA; CDR2 reads FQGTGA.